This paragraph covers one T cell receptor (beta chain) sequence. Antigen unknown. This sample stems from a study of cytomegalovirus exposure and HLA in healthy donors. For the study at large: The study placed about four fifths of its approximately 380 genotyped donors in the Caucasian-associated ancestry cluster. Study-level points and caveats: The analysis excluded some indistinguishable V segments, including TRBV6-2 and TRBV6-3. Rarity held for most TCR sequences, but there were some public TCRs that occurred in many donors.

From germline, CDR1 is SGHDT and CDR2 YYEEEE. V lost 4 bases, J lost 0 bases, and 13 bases stayed unmatched. CDR3 length equals 19 residues. With 60 Vbeta and 13 Jbeta primers, the PCR was carried out. Profiling relied on immunoSEQ multiplex PCR, and the TCRdb table lists in-frame clones only, not all of them. The profile covers under 200,000 clones, with roughly 82% appearing a single time and 2.5% to 3.5% taken by the ten largest. The source is a woman between 50 and 59 years old in good health and CMV-seropositive. The source material was PBMCs. The chain recombines TRBV5-6 with TRBJ1-4; TRBD1 matches at 9 bases. The CDR3 loop reads CASSAEDRGEATTNEKLFF. The CDR3 bases are TGTGCCAGCAGCGCTGAGGACAGGGGAGAAGCCACAACTAATGAAAAACTGTTTTTT.